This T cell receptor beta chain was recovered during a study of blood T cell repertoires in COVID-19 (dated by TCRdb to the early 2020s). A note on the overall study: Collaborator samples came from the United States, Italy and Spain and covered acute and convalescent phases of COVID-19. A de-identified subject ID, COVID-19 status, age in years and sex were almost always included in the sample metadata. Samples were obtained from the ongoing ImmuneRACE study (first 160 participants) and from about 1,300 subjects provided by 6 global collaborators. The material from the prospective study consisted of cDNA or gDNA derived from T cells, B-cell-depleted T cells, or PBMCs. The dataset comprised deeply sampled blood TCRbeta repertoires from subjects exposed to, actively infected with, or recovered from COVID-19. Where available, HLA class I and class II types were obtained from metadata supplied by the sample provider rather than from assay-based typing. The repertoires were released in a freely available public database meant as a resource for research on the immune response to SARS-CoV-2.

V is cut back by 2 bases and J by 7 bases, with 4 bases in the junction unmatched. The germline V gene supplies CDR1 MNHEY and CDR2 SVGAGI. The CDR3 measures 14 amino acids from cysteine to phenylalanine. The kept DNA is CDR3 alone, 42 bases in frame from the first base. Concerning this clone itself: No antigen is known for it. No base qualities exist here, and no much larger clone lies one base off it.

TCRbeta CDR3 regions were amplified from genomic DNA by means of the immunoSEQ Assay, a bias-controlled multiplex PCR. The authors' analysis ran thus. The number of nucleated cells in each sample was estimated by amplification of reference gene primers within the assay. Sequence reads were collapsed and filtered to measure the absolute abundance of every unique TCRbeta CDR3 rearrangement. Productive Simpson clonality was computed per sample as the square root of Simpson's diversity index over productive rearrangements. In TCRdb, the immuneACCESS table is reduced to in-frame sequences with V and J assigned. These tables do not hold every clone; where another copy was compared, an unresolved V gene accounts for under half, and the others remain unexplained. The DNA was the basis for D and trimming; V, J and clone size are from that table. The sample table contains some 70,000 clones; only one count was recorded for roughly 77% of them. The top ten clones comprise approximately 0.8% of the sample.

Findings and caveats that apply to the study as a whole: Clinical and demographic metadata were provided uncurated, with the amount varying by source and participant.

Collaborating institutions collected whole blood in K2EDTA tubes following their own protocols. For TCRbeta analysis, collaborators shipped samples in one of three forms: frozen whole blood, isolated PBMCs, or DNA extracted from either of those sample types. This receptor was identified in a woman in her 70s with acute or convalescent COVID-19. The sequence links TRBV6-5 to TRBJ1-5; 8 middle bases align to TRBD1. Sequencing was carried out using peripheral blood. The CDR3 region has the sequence CASSYDRGRQPQHF. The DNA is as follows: TGTGCCAGCAGTTACGACAGGGGACGACAGCCCCAGCATTTT.